This entry describes one T cell receptor beta chain. The data are from a study of blood T cell repertoires in COVID-19. Study in general: T cells, B-cell-depleted T cells, or PBMCs supplied cDNA or gDNA.

Profiled with immunoSEQ multiplex PCR; TCRdb holds only in-frame clones, not every one. The top ten hold approximately 2% of the sample, which has some 200,000 clones, around 90% seen once. Clinical history as reported by participants underpinned cohort assignment. Trimming took off 0 bases at V and 5 bases at J, with 16 bases between the two ends. Germline CDR1 and CDR2: MNHEY and SVGAGI. The CDR3 loop spans 16 amino acids. The chain has TRBV6-5 and TRBJ1-2, with D possibly matching TRBD1 (5 bases). Sequencing was carried out using PBMCs or T cells enriched from blood (not recorded which). The source is a woman aged 30 to 39 who had recovered from COVID-19. The CDR3 region has the DNA TGTGCCAGCAGTTACTCGTCAGGGTATCTCCCGTATGGCTACACCTTC. It is translated as CASSYSSGYLPYGYTF.